This T cell receptor beta chain was identified in a study of blood T cell repertoires in COVID-19. The CDR3 runs 15 residues. CDR1 is SGHTA and CDR2 is FQGNSA in the germline V gene. J gave up 2 bases and V 0 bases, and 1 base lay outside the gene matches. Clones were sequenced by immunoSEQ multiplex PCR, and TCRdb holds only the in-frame ones, with some missing. This table has 300,000 or so clones, more than 70% appearing once. Details on this clone: The same CDR3 also results from other DNA sequences found in this sample.

Source material: peripheral blood. This receptor was taken from a woman aged 25 to 39 who had recovered from COVID-19. This sequence joins TRBV7-2 and TRBJ1-5, with 7 bases fitting TRBD1. CDR3 coding DNA: TGTGCCAGCAGCTTAGCCGGACAGGGCAATCAGCCCCAGCATTTT. Its translation is CASSLAGQGNQPQHF. Full variable domain (remainder filled in from reference TRBV7-2 and TRBJ1-5): GAGVSQSPSNKVTEKGKDVELRCDPISGHTALYWYRQSLGQGLEFLIYFQGNSAPDKSGLPSDRFSAERTGGSVSTLTIQRTQQEDSAVYLCASSLAGQGNQPQHFGDGTRLSIL.